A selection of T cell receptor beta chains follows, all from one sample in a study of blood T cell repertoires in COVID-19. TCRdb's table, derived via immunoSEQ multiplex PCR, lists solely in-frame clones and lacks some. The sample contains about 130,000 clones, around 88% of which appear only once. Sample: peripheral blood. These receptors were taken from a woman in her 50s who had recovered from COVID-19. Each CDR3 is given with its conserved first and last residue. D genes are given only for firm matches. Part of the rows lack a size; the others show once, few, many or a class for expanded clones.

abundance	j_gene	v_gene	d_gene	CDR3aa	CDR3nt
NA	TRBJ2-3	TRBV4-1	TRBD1	CASSQDQGVGTDTQYF	TGCGCCAGCAGCCAAGATCAGGGGGTGGGCACAGATACGCAGTATTTT
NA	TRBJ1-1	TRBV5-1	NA	CASSWGDRKAEAFF	TGCGCCAGCAGCTGGGGGGACCGGAAGGCTGAAGCTTTCTTT
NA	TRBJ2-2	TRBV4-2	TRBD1	CASSQEGQGAAGELFF	TGTGCCAGCAGCCAAGAAGGACAGGGGGCGGCCGGGGAGCTGTTTTTT
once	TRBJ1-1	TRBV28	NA	CASSPAGRNTEAFF	TGTGCCAGCAGCCCCGCTGGGAGGAACACTGAAGCTTTCTTT
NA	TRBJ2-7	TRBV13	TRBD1	CASSLGQEGAYEQYF	TGTGCCAGCAGCTTGGGACAGGAAGGCGCATACGAGCAGTACTTC
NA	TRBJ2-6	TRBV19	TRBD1	CASRRRTGGPSGANVLTF	TGTGCCAGTAGGCGACGGACAGGGGGACCCTCTGGGGCCAACGTCCTGACTTTC
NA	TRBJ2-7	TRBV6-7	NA	CASSYFTRGSSYEQYF	TGTGCCAGCAGTTACTTTACGAGAGGAAGCTCCTACGAGCAGTACTTC
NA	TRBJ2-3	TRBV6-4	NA	CASSESAGGTDTQYF	TGTGCCAGCAGTGAATCGGCAGGGGGCACAGATACGCAGTATTTT
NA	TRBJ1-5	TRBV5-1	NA	CASSLDGILNQPQHF	TGCGCCAGCAGCTTGGACGGGATTCTTAATCAGCCCCAGCATTTT
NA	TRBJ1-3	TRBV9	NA	CASSVMDSGNTIYF	TGTGCCAGCAGCGTAATGGACAGTGGAAACACCATATATTTT
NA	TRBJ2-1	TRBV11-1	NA	CASSFSAQSSYNEQFF	TGTGCCAGCAGCTTTAGCGCCCAGAGCTCCTACAATGAGCAGTTCTTC
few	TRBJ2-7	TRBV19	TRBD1	CASSMSTTATGRTNEQYF	TGTGCCAGTAGTATGTCTACGACCGCGACAGGGAGAACTAACGAGCAGTACTTC
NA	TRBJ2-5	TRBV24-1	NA	CATSEHFQETQYF	TGTGCCACCAGTGAGCACTTCCAAGAGACCCAGTACTTC
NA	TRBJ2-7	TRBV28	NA	CATLEGAGGPYEQYF	TGTGCCACCTTGGAGGGGGCGGGCGGGCCCTACGAGCAGTACTTC
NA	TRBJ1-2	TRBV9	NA	CASSVASQYGYTF	TGTGCCAGCAGCGTAGCATCCCAGTATGGCTACACCTTC
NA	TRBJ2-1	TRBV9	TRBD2	CASSVAGSGGESQQFF	TGTGCCAGCAGCGTAGCTGGTAGCGGGGGGGAGTCCCAGCAGTTCTTC
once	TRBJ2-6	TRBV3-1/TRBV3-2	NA	CASSQDPLRRGFRSGANVLTF	TGTGCCAGCAGCCAAGATCCCCTCAGACGGGGGTTTCGCTCTGGGGCCAACGTCCTGACTTTC
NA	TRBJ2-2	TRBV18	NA	CASSPTGTGELFF	TGTGCCAGCTCACCAACAGGGACCGGGGAGCTGTTTTTT
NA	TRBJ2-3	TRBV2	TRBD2	CASRGSAGGPKQYF	TGTGCCAGCAGGGGATCGGCGGGAGGGCCCAAGCAGTATTTT
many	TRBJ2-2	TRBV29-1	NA	CSVEQRVGTGELFF	TGCAGCGTTGAGCAGAGGGTGGGCACCGGGGAGCTGTTTTTT
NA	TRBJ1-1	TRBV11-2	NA	CASSLGWTANMNTEAFF	TGTGCCAGCAGCTTAGGTTGGACAGCCAATATGAACACTGAAGCTTTCTTT
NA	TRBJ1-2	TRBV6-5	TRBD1	CASKFRGRSYGYTF	TGTGCCAGCAAGTTCAGGGGGCGAAGCTATGGCTACACCTTC
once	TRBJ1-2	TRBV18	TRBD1	CASSLGRGQGARYGYTF	TGTGCCAGCTCACTTGGACGGGGACAGGGGGCGAGATATGGCTACACCTTC
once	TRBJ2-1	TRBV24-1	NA	CATSVAGRGYNEQFF	TGTGCCACCAGTGTCGCAGGGAGGGGGTACAATGAGCAGTTCTTC
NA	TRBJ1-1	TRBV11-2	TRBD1	CASSFRTGALEAFF	TGTGCCAGCAGCTTCCGGACAGGGGCCCTCGAAGCTTTCTTT
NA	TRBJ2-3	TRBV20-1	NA	CSASGGGATSTDTQYF	TGCAGTGCTAGTGGTGGCGGGGCGACTAGCACAGATACGCAGTATTTT
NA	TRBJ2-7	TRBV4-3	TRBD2	CASSQEQRGYEQYF	TGCGCCAGCAGCCAAGAACAGCGGGGCTACGAGCAGTACTTC
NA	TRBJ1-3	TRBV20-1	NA	CSASRTAGNTIYF	TGCAGTGCTAGTCGGACAGCTGGAAACACCATATATTTT
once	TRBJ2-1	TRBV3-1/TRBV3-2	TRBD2	CASSQPAGVLDEQFF	TGTGCCAGCAGCCAACCAGCGGGGGTCTTGGATGAGCAGTTCTTC
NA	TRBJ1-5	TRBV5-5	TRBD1	CASSVTGTGYQPQHF	TGTGCCAGCAGCGTGACCGGGACAGGGTATCAGCCCCAGCATTTT
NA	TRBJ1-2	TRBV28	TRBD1	CASSLFVGQSNGYTF	TGTGCCAGCAGTTTGTTTGTGGGACAGAGTAATGGCTACACCTTC
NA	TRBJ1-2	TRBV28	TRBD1	CASRTGQGYGYTF	TGTGCCAGCAGAACAGGACAGGGCTATGGCTACACCTTC
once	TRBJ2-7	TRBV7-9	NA	CALSSGAFHEQYF	TGTGCCCTCAGCTCGGGTGCGTTCCACGAGCAGTACTTC
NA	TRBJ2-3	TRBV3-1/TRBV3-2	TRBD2	CASSQDLAGGSDTQYF	TGTGCCAGCAGCCAAGATCTGGCGGGGGGGTCAGATACGCAGTATTTT
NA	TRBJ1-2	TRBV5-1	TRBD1	CASSLGSRGLGYTF	TGCGCCAGCAGCTTGGGGTCCAGGGGGCTTGGCTACACCTTC
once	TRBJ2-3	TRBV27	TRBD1	CASSLSLARTGRSDTQYF	TGTGCCAGCAGTTTATCCTTAGCCAGGACAGGGAGATCAGATACGCAGTATTTT